The 29 T cell receptor beta chains reported below all come from one sample, sequenced in a study of T cell repertoires in cytomegalovirus infection. No antigens are known for them. MiXCR, run by TCRdb on the reads, gives a single entry per CDR3 protein. Of approximately 300,000 distinct CDR3 sequences listed, almost 30% are singletons. Material: cultured PBMCs, obtained from culture after CMV antigen stimulation. These receptors originate from a human donor in good health (CMV status not recorded). Some clones in this sample may be carry-over from other donors' samples.

This clonotype was seen more than once but under ten times. J is TRBJ2-1 and V is TRBV24-1; D unresolved. Germline V lookup: CDR1 KGHDR, CDR2 SFDVKD. V dropped 5 bases and J dropped 10 bases, with 14 bases sitting between them. The CDR3 is 13 residues long. CDR3 DNA: TGTGCCACCAGTGGAATCAACATGGGAGAGCAGTTCTTC. Translating it yields CATSGINMGEQFF.

J is TRBJ2-3 and V is TRBV12-3 or TRBV12-4; D might be TRBD2 (6 bases). V lost 6 bases and J 8 bases, leaving 21 bases between the germline ends. The CDR3 covers 15 residues. CDR3 in amino acids: CASSQGTGVKITQYF. CDR3 nucleotide sequence: TGTGCCAGCAGCCAGGGAACGGGGGTTAAGATTACGCAGTATTTT.

This clonotype was seen a handful of times. The gene calls are TRBV7-2 and TRBJ2-5; 13 bases are shared with TRBD2. This CDR3 region has 16 residues. The germline V gene encodes CDR1 SGHTA and CDR2 FQGNSA. After removal of 5 bases from V and 4 bases from J, the junction contained 7 bases not matched to a gene. CDR3 sequence (DNA): TGTGCCAGCAGCATGGGACTAGCGGGATCCCCAGAGACCCAGTACTTC. Amino acid sequence: CASSMGLAGSPETQYF.

V is TRBV6-1 and J is TRBJ2-3; 11 positions agree with TRBD2. There are 16 residues in the CDR3. The germline V gene encodes CDR1 MNHNS and CDR2 SASEGT. V gave up 2 bases and J gave up 6 bases; unmatched junction bases: 7. The CDR3 nucleotides are TGTGCCAGCAGTGAACCCCTAGCGGGAGGAGGGGATACGCAGTATTTT. Translated: CASSEPLAGGGDTQYF.

In regard to this clonotype: An end of the junction does not agree with germline; a read error may underlie this. The chain couples TRBV6-6 to TRBJ2-7, with TRBD2 identical over 8 bases. The germline V gene encodes CDR1 MNHNY and CDR2 SVGAGI (reference sequence). The CDR3 sequence is 19 residues long. The CDR3 here is CVSSKERERTQGYGYEQYF. In DNA, the CDR3 is TGTGTCAGCAGTAAGGAGCGGGAGAGAACCCAGGGCTACGGCTACGAGCAGTACTTC.

The chain couples TRBV6-6 to TRBJ2-1, with D perhaps given as TRBD1 or TRBD2 (6 bases each). V was shortened by 5 bases and J by 6 bases, with 11 bases between the two germline ends. CDR3 length: 13 amino acids. From germline, CDR1 is MNHNY and CDR2 SVGAGI (reference sequence). CDR3 coding DNA: TGTGCCAGCAGTGACGGGGGCTTCAATGAGCAGTTCTTC. It is translated as CASSDGGFNEQFF.

V and J are TRBV7-9 and TRBJ2-5; TRBD1 matches at 10 bases. The J segment lost 5 bases and the V segment lost 4 bases, leaving 16 bases of the junction unmatched. Germline CDR1 SEHNR, CDR2 FQNEAQ (reference sequence). CDR3 size: 18 residues. Written as DNA, the CDR3 is TGTGCCAGCAGCTCCCCCGGGACAGGGGAGGATTGGAGCGAGACCCAGTACTTC. Amino acids: CASSSPGTGEDWSETQYF.

The chain carries TRBV23-1 and TRBJ1-4; TRBD1 is a possible D gene (5 bases). TRBV23-1 is flagged as an ORF with uncertain function. The CDR3 is made up of 15 amino acids. Trimming shortened V by 4 bases and J by 3 bases, and 12 bases separated the two germline ends. The CDR3 reads CASSPPTAANEKLFF. DNA for the CDR3: TGCGCCAGCAGTCCCCCGACAGCGGCTAATGAAAAACTGTTTTTT.

The gene calls are TRBV18 and TRBJ2-4; D possibly uses TRBD1 or TRBD2 (5 bases each). Germline CDR1 KGHSH, CDR2 LQKENI. V was shortened by 1 base and J by 6 bases, with 16 bases between the two germline ends. This CDR3 is 16 amino acids long. CDR3 DNA: TGTGCCAGCTCACCACGGGCCGAACGAGGGGCAAACATTCAGTACTTC. It is translated as CASSPRAERGANIQYF.

This clonotype was seen more than once but under ten times. The genes are TRBV6-1 and TRBJ2-2, with D tentatively TRBD1 (6 bases). This CDR3 spans 15 amino acids. V was cut by 8 bases and J by 5 bases, with 18 bases left in between. Germline CDR1 is MNHNS and CDR2 is SASEGT. Here the CDR3 reads CASGGQHRRTGELFF. CDR3 in DNA: TGTGCCAGCGGGGGACAACACCGGAGGACCGGGGAGCTGTTTTTT.

There are many counts of this clonotype. This rearrangement joins TRBV7-3 to TRBJ2-2; the match to TRBD1 covers 9 bases. Germline assignment: CDR1 SGHTA and CDR2 FQGTGA. V was pared by 3 bases and J by 6 bases, with 8 bases of the junction left unmatched. The CDR3 covers 16 residues. CDR3 DNA sequence: TGTGCCAGCAGCTTCGCTGGGACAGGGACCCCCGGGGAGCTGTTTTTT. Translated: CASSFAGTGTPGELFF.

V gene TRBV7-3 combines with J gene TRBJ2-1; 7 bases line up with TRBD1. Germline assignment: CDR1 SGHTA and CDR2 FQGTGA. J lost 6 bases, V lost 2 bases, and 10 bases had no gene match. The CDR3 consists of 16 residues. DNA of the CDR3: TGTGCCAGCAGCTTACTTCCGGACAGGACGGGCAATGAGCAGTTCTTC. Translating gives CASSLLPDRTGNEQFF.

This clonotype came up a few times. The V gene is TRBV19, the J gene TRBJ1-1; possible D gene TRBD1, 5 bases. CDR1 LNHDA and CDR2 SQIVND come from the germline V gene (reference sequence). This CDR3 region has 14 residues. The V end was cut by 2 bases, the J end by 5 bases, with 12 bases between. The CDR3 spells CASSISGGRTEAFF. Written as DNA, the CDR3 is TGTGCCAGTAGTATAAGTGGGGGGAGAACTGAAGCTTTCTTT.

The rearrangement uses TRBV10-3 and TRBJ2-3, with 8 bases matching TRBD2. There are 14 residues in the CDR3. Germline CDR1 and CDR2: ENHRY and SYGVKD. V was pared by 6 bases and J by 4 bases, with 6 bases of the junction left unmatched. The CDR3 DNA sequence: TGTGCCATCAGGGAAGGGACTAGGCCAGATACGCAGTATTTT. Amino acid sequence: CAIREGTRPDTQYF.

Only a few counts were recorded for this clonotype. The chain combines TRBV7-2 with TRBJ1-1; no definite D call. The V gene lost 7 bases and the J gene lost 0 bases, with 9 bases spanning the gap. Germline-derived CDR1 and CDR2 are SGHTA and FQGNSA. The CDR3 length is 13 residues. For the CDR3, the DNA is TGTGCCAGCACCATTCAGCTGAACACTGAAGCTTTCTTT. Protein product: CASTIQLNTEAFF.

This clonotype was recorded at least ten times. The rearrangement joins TRBV7-2 to TRBJ1-2; the D gene is possibly TRBD1 (5 bases). The V end was cut by 5 bases, the J end by 8 bases, with 18 bases between. The CDR3 sequence is 14 residues long. Germline CDR1 reads SGHTA; CDR2 reads FQGNSA. Here the CDR3 reads CASSVSGTLGGYTF. As DNA, the CDR3 is TGTGCCAGCAGCGTCTCCGGGACCTTGGGAGGCTACACCTTC. The full variable domain, completed using reference TRBV7-2 and TRBJ1-2, is GAGVSQSPSNKVTEKGKDVELRCDPISGHTALYWYRQSLGQGLEFLIYFQGNSAPDKSGLPSDRFSAERTGGSVSTLTIQRTQQEDSAVYLCASSVSGTLGGYTFGSGTRLTVV.

The chain recombines TRBV27 with TRBJ1-2; D unresolved. The CDR3 extends over 16 amino acids. The germline CDR1 and CDR2 sequences are MNHEY and SMNVEV (reference sequence). V was clipped by 3 bases and J by 3 bases, with 17 bases between them. CDR3 sequence reads: CASSFRGASTHYGYTF. The CDR3 bases are TGTGCCAGCAGTTTTCGTGGCGCCAGCACCCACTATGGCTACACCTTC.

This clonotype was picked up a small number of times. The rearrangement joins TRBV4-2 to TRBJ2-7; TRBD2 matches at 7 bases. V shed 5 bases, J shed 2 bases, and the junction held 6 bases outside the gene matches. Germline loops: CDR1 LGHNA, CDR2 YNFKEQ. CDR3 length equals 14 residues. The DNA of the CDR3 is TGTGCCAGCAGCTCCGCGGGAGTTGCCTACGAGCAGTACTTC. Its protein product is CASSSAGVAYEQYF.

The J gene is TRBJ2-3, the V gene TRBV11-2; weak D call: TRBD2 (6 bases). Per the germline V gene, CDR1 is SGHAT and CDR2 is FQNNGV. The V end was cut by 1 base, the J end by 7 bases, with 15 bases between. CDR3 size: 15 residues. This chain's CDR3 is CASSLATGAGNTQYF. The CDR3 bases are TGTGCCAGCAGCTTAGCAACGGGAGCAGGGAATACGCAGTATTTT. Supplemented by reference TRBV11-2 and TRBJ2-3, the full variable domain reads EAGVAQSPRYKIIEKRQSVAFWCNPISGHATLYWYQQILGQGPKLLIQFQNNGVVDDSQLPKDRFSAERLKGVDSTLKIQPAKLEDSAVYLCASSLATGAGNTQYFGPGTRLTVL.

This chain joins TRBV20-1 and TRBJ2-1; 9 bases map to TRBD2. The CDR3 consists of 15 residues. V was clipped by 6 bases and J by 6 bases; unmatched bases: 12. In germline, CDR1 is DFQATT, CDR2 SNEGSKA (reference sequence). The CDR3 coding sequence is TGCAGTGCGCCTCTTAGCGGGAGTCCTCTCAATGAGCAGTTCTTC. The encoded protein is CSAPLSGSPLNEQFF.

V is TRBV6-6 and J is TRBJ1-4; unclear D gene. Between the trimmed V and J ends, which lost 7 bases and 8 bases, there was a span of 14 bases. Germline lookup yields CDR1 MNHNY and CDR2 SVGAGI (reference sequence). The CDR3 is 13 amino acids. DNA for the CDR3: TGTGCCAGCACCACGAACACGGGGGAAAAACTGTTTTTT. It is translated as CASTTNTGEKLFF.

V and J are TRBV12-3 or TRBV12-4 and TRBJ2-3; TRBD1 aligns across 8 bases. This CDR3 has 14 residues. Trimming cost V 7 bases and J 2 bases; bases outside gene matches: 5. This CDR3 reads CASTRDRTTDTQYF. As DNA, the CDR3 is TGTGCCAGCACCCGGGACAGGACCACAGATACGCAGTATTTT.

The V gene is TRBV9, the J gene TRBJ2-5; maybe TRBD2 (5 bases). CDR3 length equals 14 residues. CDR1 SGDLS and CDR2 YYNGEE come from the germline V gene. Trimming took off 1 base at V and 7 bases at J, with 14 bases between the two ends. This CDR3 is CASSVNSAGGTQYF. The CDR3 DNA reads as TGTGCCAGCAGCGTAAATTCGGCAGGAGGGACCCAGTACTTC.

This clonotype was counted a few times. The genes are TRBV11-3 and TRBJ1-5; D is possibly TRBD1 (5 bases). Trimming pared 1 base from V and 7 bases from J, leaving 11 bases between. This CDR3 region has 14 residues. CDR1 SGHNT and CDR2 YENEEA come from the germline V gene. CDR3 coding DNA: TGTGCCAGCAGCTTAGGCAGGGTTAAGCAGCCCCAGCATTTT. Protein product: CASSLGRVKQPQHF.

This clonotype was seen a single time. The V gene is TRBV28, the J gene TRBJ2-3, with D maybe TRBD1 (7 bases). Trimming took 8 bases from V and 4 from J, leaving 13 bases between them. This CDR3 has 13 residues. Germline CDR1 reads MDHEN; CDR2 reads SYDVKM. The CDR3 region is CASGGGAADTQYF. CDR3 nucleotide sequence: TGTGCCAGCGGAGGGGGCGCGGCAGATACGCAGTATTTT.

In the case of this clonotype: Mismatch with germline at one junction end may stem from a read error. V is TRBV7-2 and J is TRBJ2-5, with TRBD2 matching over 13 bases. The CDR3 contains 16 residues. Germline V gene lookup returns CDR1 SGHTA and CDR2 FQGNSA. CDR3 sequence (DNA): TGTGCCAGCAGCTTCACTAGCGGGGGGGCCGGAGAGACCCAGCACTTC. This translates into CASSFTSGGAGETQHF. Complete variable domain (other parts from reference TRBV7-2 and TRBJ2-5): GAGVSQSPSNKVTEKGKDVELRCDPISGHTALYWYRQSLGQGLEFLIYFQGNSAPDKSGLPSDRFSAERTGGSVSTLTIQRTQQEDSAVYLCASSFTSGGAGETQHFGPGTRLLVL.

The sample holds a few counts of this clonotype. This chain connects TRBV7-2 to TRBJ2-1; TRBD1 agrees at 9 bases. The length of the CDR3 is 15 residues. CDR1 and CDR2 from the germline V gene are SGHTA and FQGNSA. V was clipped by 5 bases and J by 4 bases; unmatched bases: 6. This chain's CDR3 is CASSRDRGTYNEQFF. CDR3 bases: TGTGCCAGCAGCAGAGACAGGGGGACTTACAATGAGCAGTTCTTC.

Comments on this clonotype: A much more abundant neighbour one base away suggests this may be a read error. The V gene is TRBV6-5, the J gene TRBJ1-5; 10 bases match TRBD1. The trim removed 6 bases at V and 2 bases at J, leaving 1 base unmatched. CDR3 length: 14 residues. The germline V gene encodes CDR1 MNHEY and CDR2 SVGAGI. CDR3 in DNA: TGTGCCAGCAGGGGGACAGGGGGCAATCAGCCCCAGCATTTT. Protein product: CASRGTGGNQPQHF.

The chain employs TRBV13 and TRBJ1-2; D might be TRBD1 (6 bases). Trimming removed 5 bases from V and 8 bases from J, with 15 bases in between. Germline CDR1 PRHDT, CDR2 FYEKMQ (reference sequence). The CDR3 has 13 residues. The CDR3, as DNA: TGTGCCAGCAGCCCTGGGGGGCAAGGAGGCTACACCTTC. Translating it yields CASSPGGQGGYTF.